Below, 20 T cell receptor beta chains from the same sample are listed, as sequenced in a study of blood T cell repertoires in COVID-19. Libraries were prepared by immunoSEQ multiplex PCR; TCRdb keeps only in-frame clonotypes and omits some of them. The sample lists about 150,000 clones, more than 65% occurring once. The sample was peripheral blood. These receptors all come from a woman over 75 with active or convalescent COVID-19.

The V and J genes are TRBV30 and TRBJ2-7; TRBD1 aligns across 7 bases. The trim removed 5 bases at V and 9 bases at J, leaving 7 bases unmatched. CDR1 GTSNPN and CDR2 SVGIG come from the germline V gene (reference sequence). The CDR3 is 11 amino acids. The CDR3 DNA follows: TGTGCCTGGGCGACAGGGTTGGGGCAGTACTTC. Protein sequence: CAWATGLGQYF.

The J gene is TRBJ2-6, the V gene TRBV7-8, with D possibly TRBD1 on 5 matching bases. This CDR3 contains 16 residues. V was pared by 3 bases and J by 2 bases, with 11 bases between. CDR1 and CDR2 (germline): SGHVS, FQNEAQ. Written as DNA, the CDR3 is TGTGCCAGCAGCTTTGAAGGGGCCACTGGGGCCAACGTCCTGACTTTC. It translates to CASSFEGATGANVLTF.

CDR3 DNA sequence: TGTGCCAGCAGTTCCCACAGGTTCCCGAACACTGAAGCTTTCTTT. This sequence encodes CASSSHRFPNTEAFF. This sequence joins TRBV6-2 or TRBV6-3 and TRBJ1-1; possibly TRBD1 for D (5 bases). Trimming took 4 bases from V and 1 from J, leaving 13 bases between them. The CDR3 loop spans 15 amino acids. Germline CDR1 and CDR2: MNHEY and SVGEGT.

J is TRBJ1-2 and V is TRBV27; D is perhaps TRBD1 (5 bases). Looked up from germline, CDR1 is MNHEY and CDR2 is SMNVEV (reference sequence). The CDR3 extends over 17 amino acids. V was clipped by 4 bases and J by 4 bases, with 22 bases between them. Here the CDR3 DNA reads TGTGCCAGCAGTTATTACTCAGGACAAGGTGTGGGCTATGGCTACACCTTC. Translation gives CASSYYSGQGVGYGYTF.

This chain connects TRBV28 to TRBJ1-1; 9 bases fit TRBD1. Germline V gene lookup returns CDR1 MDHEN and CDR2 SYDVKM. V lost 5 bases, J lost 1 base, and 2 bases stayed unmatched. The CDR3 has 14 amino acids. The DNA of the CDR3 is TGTGCCAGCAGTGCGACAGGGGGGAACACTGAAGCTTTCTTT. It encodes CASSATGGNTEAFF.

V gene TRBV27 combines with J gene TRBJ2-3; D call uncertain. The CDR3 spans 16 residues. Deletions cut 3 bases from V and 0 bases from J, with 13 bases between. Germline values: CDR1 MNHEY, CDR2 SMNVEV (reference sequence). The CDR3 here is CASSFTPTSSTDTQYF. CDR3 sequence (DNA): TGTGCCAGCAGTTTCACGCCAACATCTAGCACAGATACGCAGTATTTT.

The chain combines TRBV19 with TRBJ2-1, with TRBD1 matching 7 bases. V gave up 4 bases and J gave up 4 bases; unmatched junction bases: 4. Germline V gives CDR1 LNHDA, CDR2 SQIVND (reference sequence). The CDR3 is 14 amino acids. In DNA, the CDR3 is TGTGCCAGTAGTAACGGACAGGTTTACAATGAGCAGTTCTTC. This translates into CASSNGQVYNEQFF.

The V gene is TRBV9, the J gene TRBJ2-5, with 11 positions matching TRBD2. The ends lost 2 bases at V and 5 bases at J; junction bases unmatched: 14. The CDR3 has 18 residues. Germline-derived CDR1 and CDR2 are SGDLS and YYNGEE. CDR3 loop: CASSVGGTSGPGGETQYF. In nucleotides, the CDR3 is TGTGCCAGCAGCGTGGGCGGGACTAGCGGACCCGGTGGTGAGACCCAGTACTTC.

The chain joins TRBV7-2 to TRBJ1-1; D not certain. CDR1 SGHTA and CDR2 FQGNSA come from the germline V gene. V shed 5 bases and J shed 3 bases, with 13 bases lying between them. This CDR3 contains 14 residues. CDR3 DNA sequence: TGTGCCAGCAGCCTTCGCGTGAGTGACACTGAAGCTTTCTTT. Translating gives CASSLRVSDTEAFF. Based on the CDR3 plus reference TRBV7-2 and TRBJ1-1, the full variable domain is GAGVSQSPSNKVTEKGKDVELRCDPISGHTALYWYRQSLGQGLEFLIYFQGNSAPDKSGLPSDRFSAERTGGSVSTLTIQRTQQEDSAVYLCASSLRVSDTEAFFGQGTRLTVV.

The genes are TRBV5-1 and TRBJ2-7, with a possible D match to TRBD2 (6 bases). The CDR3 loop spans 15 amino acids. The ends were cut back, 0 bases at V and 2 bases at J, with 12 bases in the middle. CDR1 SGHRS and CDR2 YFSETQ come from the germline V gene. The CDR3 bases are TGCGCCAGCAGCTTGGTCCAGGGAGGTACCTACGAGCAGTACTTC. This gives the protein CASSLVQGGTYEQYF.

V usage is TRBV3-1 (or the pseudogene TRBV3-2) and J usage is TRBJ2-5; the D gene is possibly TRBD1 (6 bases). The germline V gene encodes CDR1 LGHDT and CDR2 YNNKEL (reference sequence). With 1 base removed from V and 7 bases from J, the gap between germline ends came to 19 bases. There are 16 residues in the CDR3. The CDR3 nucleotides read TGTGCCAGCAGCCAAGGAACAGGGCTAACAGTTGGGACCCAGTACTTC. Encoded protein: CASSQGTGLTVGTQYF.

V usage is TRBV29-1 and J usage is TRBJ2-5; D is perhaps TRBD2 (6 bases). The CDR3 extends over 13 amino acids. V lost 1 base and J 4 bases, leaving 10 bases between the germline ends. Germline loops: CDR1 SQVTM, CDR2 ANQGSEA. Here the CDR3 reads CSVEAAGLETQYF. The CDR3 nucleotides are TGCAGCGTTGAAGCTGCGGGACTAGAGACCCAGTACTTC.

The chain links TRBV20-1 to TRBJ1-1, with D hard to call. Per germline, CDR1 DFQATT and CDR2 SNEGSKA (reference sequence). The CDR3 length is 13 residues. Here the CDR3 reads CIPSGGENTEAFF. The DNA for the CDR3 is TGCATTCCTAGTGGCGGGGAGAACACTGAAGCTTTCTTT.

V is TRBV9 and J is TRBJ2-1; 9 positions match TRBD1. CDR1 is SGDLS and CDR2 is YYNGEE in the germline V gene. Trimming at V came to 5 bases and at J to 1 base, leaving 4 bases not matched to a gene. The CDR3 loop spans 15 amino acids. CDR3 sequence reads: CASSPGQGSYNEQFF. The CDR3 nucleotides are TGTGCCAGCAGTCCAGGACAGGGGTCCTACAATGAGCAGTTCTTC.

CDR3 nucleotides: TGTGCCAGCAGCTTGGGGATTAGCGGGAGGGCCGGGGAGACCCAGTACTTC. Its translation is CASSLGISGRAGETQYF. The chain joins TRBV7-3 to TRBJ2-5, with 11 bases lining up with TRBD2. J gave up 5 bases and V 3 bases, and 11 bases lay outside the gene matches. The CDR3 contains 17 residues. Germline values: CDR1 SGHTA, CDR2 FQGTGA. The full variable domain, its missing parts supplied by reference TRBV7-3 and TRBJ2-5, is GAGVSQTPSNKVTEKGKYVELRCDPISGHTALYWYRQSLGQGPEFLIYFQGTGAADDSGLPNDRFFAVRPEGSVSTLKIQRTERGDSAVYLCASSLGISGRAGETQYFGPGTRLLVL.

The chain uses TRBV6-5 and TRBJ1-4; D unresolved. Per germline, CDR1 MNHEY and CDR2 SVGAGI. This CDR3 is built from 14 residues. V was cut by 2 bases and J by 10 bases, with 14 bases left in between. CDR3 nucleotide sequence: TGTGCCAGCAGTTACCTCCCGGGGAGAGGAAAACTGTTTTTT. The encoded protein is CASSYLPGRGKLFF.

The CDR3 spells CASSLPRVRTDTQYF. The CDR3 DNA sequence: TGTGCCAGCAGCTTACCGCGGGTCCGCACAGATACGCAGTATTTT. V and J are TRBV7-8 and TRBJ2-3, with D maybe TRBD2 (5 bases). V lost 2 bases to trimming and J lost 1 base, with 10 bases between them. Per the germline V gene, CDR1 is SGHVS and CDR2 is FQNEAQ. This CDR3 has 15 residues.

This chain uses TRBV5-1 with TRBJ1-5; perhaps TRBD1 as D (6 bases). The CDR3 covers 16 residues. Germline loops: CDR1 SGHRS, CDR2 YFSETQ. Trimming stripped 0 bases from V and 10 bases from J, with 20 bases between. The DNA for the CDR3 is TGCGCCAGCAGCTTGGAGGCGTTAGCAGGGACATTACCCCAGCATTTT. It codes for CASSLEALAGTLPQHF.

This rearrangement joins TRBV7-9 to TRBJ2-7, with 7 positions matching TRBD2. Trimming took 4 bases from V and 2 from J; bases not matched to a gene: 14. Germline V CDR1 and CDR2: SEHNR, FQNEAQ (reference sequence). This CDR3 has 17 residues. The CDR3, as DNA: TGTGCCAGCAGCTCTAGCGGTGGTGCGGGAAACCCCTACGAGCAGTACTTC. This encodes CASSSSGGAGNPYEQYF.

This chain uses TRBV5-1 with TRBJ2-1; TRBD1 is a possible D gene (7 bases). CDR1 and CDR2 from the germline V gene are SGHRS and YFSETQ. The CDR3 is made up of 15 amino acids. V was trimmed by 3 bases and J by 0 bases, leaving 10 bases between them. The DNA for the CDR3 is TGCGCCAGCAGCTCAGGGGGGAGCTCCTACAATGAGCAGTTCTTC. Encoded protein: CASSSGGSSYNEQFF.